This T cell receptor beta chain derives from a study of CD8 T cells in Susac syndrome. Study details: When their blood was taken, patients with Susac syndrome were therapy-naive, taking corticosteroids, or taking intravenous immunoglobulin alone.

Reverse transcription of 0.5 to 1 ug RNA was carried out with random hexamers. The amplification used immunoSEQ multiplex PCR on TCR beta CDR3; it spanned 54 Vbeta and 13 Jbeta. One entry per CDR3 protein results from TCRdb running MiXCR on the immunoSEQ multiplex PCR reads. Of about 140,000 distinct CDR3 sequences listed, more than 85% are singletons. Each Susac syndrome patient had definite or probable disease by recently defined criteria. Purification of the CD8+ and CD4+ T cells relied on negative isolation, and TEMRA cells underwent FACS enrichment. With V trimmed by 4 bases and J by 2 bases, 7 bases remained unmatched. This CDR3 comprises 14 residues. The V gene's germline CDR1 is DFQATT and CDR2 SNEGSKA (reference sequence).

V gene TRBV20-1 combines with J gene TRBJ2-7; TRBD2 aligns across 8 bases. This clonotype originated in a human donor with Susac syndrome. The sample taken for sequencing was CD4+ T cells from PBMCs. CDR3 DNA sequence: TGCAGTGCTAACCGGGGACTAGTAACCTACGAGCAGTACTTC. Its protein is CSANRGLVTYEQYF.